This entry features one T cell receptor beta chain sequence. Clinical history as reported by participants underpinned cohort assignment. This sample was taken from a study of blood T cell repertoires in COVID-19. In the study overall: Specimens from acute and convalescent COVID-19 originated in the United States, Italy and Spain. Sample material is recorded as cDNA or gDNA derived from T cells, B-cell-depleted T cells, or PBMCs.

CDR3 size: 15 residues. The germline V gene encodes CDR1 MNHEY and CDR2 SVGAGI. Losses at the gene ends were 5 bases for V and 1 base for J; bases not matched to a gene: 6. Profiled with immunoSEQ multiplex PCR; TCRdb holds only in-frame clones, not every one. There are roughly 250,000 clones in the sample; roughly 91% occur only once, and approximately 2.4% lies in the top ten. This sequence originates from a woman aged 40 to 50 with acute COVID-19. The chain recombines TRBV6-5 with TRBJ2-7; 9 bases line up with TRBD2. The sample was PBMCs or T cells enriched from blood (not recorded which). CDR3 nucleotides: TGTGCCAGCAGTAATAGCGGGAGAGGGTCCTACGAGCAGTACTTC. Translated: CASSNSGRGSYEQYF.